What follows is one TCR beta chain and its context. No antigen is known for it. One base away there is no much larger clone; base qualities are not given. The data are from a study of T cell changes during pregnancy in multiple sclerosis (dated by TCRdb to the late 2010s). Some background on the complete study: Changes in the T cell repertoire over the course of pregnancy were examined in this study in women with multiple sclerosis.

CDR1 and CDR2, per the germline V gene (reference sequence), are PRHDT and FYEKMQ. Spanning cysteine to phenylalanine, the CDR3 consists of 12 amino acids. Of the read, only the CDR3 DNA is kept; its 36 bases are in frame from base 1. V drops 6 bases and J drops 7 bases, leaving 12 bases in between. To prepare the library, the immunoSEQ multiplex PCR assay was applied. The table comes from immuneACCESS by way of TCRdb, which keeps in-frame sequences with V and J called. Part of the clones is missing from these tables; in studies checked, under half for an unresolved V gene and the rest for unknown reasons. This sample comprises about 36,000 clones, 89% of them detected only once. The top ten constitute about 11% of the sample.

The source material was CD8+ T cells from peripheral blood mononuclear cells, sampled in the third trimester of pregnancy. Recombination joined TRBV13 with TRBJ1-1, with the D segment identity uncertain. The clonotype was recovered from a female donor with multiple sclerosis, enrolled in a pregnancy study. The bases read TGTGCCAGCAGGACTGAGGGATATGAAGCTTTCTTT. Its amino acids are CASRTEGYEAFF.